This TCR beta chain was recorded in a study of cytomegalovirus exposure and HLA in healthy donors. This clone was observed a single time. The V gene lost 0 bases and the J gene lost 2 bases, with 9 bases spanning the gap. Germline V lookup: CDR1 SGHRS, CDR2 YFSETQ. This CDR3 is 16 amino acids long. PCR involved 60 Vbeta and 13 Jbeta primers. Some clones are missing from TCRdb's copy, which holds only in-frame ones; the method was immunoSEQ multiplex PCR. This table has under 150,000 clones, about 59% appearing once. The specimen was PBMCs. The J gene is TRBJ2-6, the V gene TRBV5-1; possibly TRBD2 for D (5 bases). This receptor was taken from a woman aged 40-49 years in good health and CMV-seropositive. The CDR3: CASSLAEGTGANVLTF. CDR3 in DNA: TGCGCCAGCAGCTTGGCCGAGGGCACTGGGGCCAACGTCCTGACTTTC.